This record looks at one T cell receptor (beta chain) sequence and its context. As yet, its antigen is unknown. The data originate from a study of T cell responses to AZD1222 COVID-19 vaccine. Study-level information: Analysis merged second doses at about 4 or about 12 weeks. Study-level results: Donor demographics were predominantly white British with a female majority; clonal diversity may be underestimated. The study found vaccine-associated CD4 TCRs spanning spike, dominant at 160-218 and 743-854. Repertoires were obtained solely post-peak T cell response.

Method: immunoSEQ multiplex PCR; TCRdb's copy keeps in-frame clones and lacks some. This sample has about 88,000 clones, with 85% to 90% found just once. CDR3 length: 13 residues. The ends were cut back, 7 bases at V and 8 bases at J, with 15 bases in the middle. CDR1 is PRHDT, CDR2 FYEKMQ, per germline (reference sequence). Specimen: peripheral blood, collected on day 0 of AZD1222 vaccination. The rearrangement uses TRBV13 and TRBJ1-3; D unclear. This sequence was found in an adult in good health. DNA for the CDR3: TGTGCCAGCACCTTGGCCCTGAGGGACACCATATATTTT. It specifies CASTLALRDTIYF.